This T cell receptor (beta chain) was sequenced during a study of blood T cell repertoires in COVID-19. The CDR3 sequence is 13 residues long. V was cut by 5 bases and J by 1 base, with 7 bases left in between. Germline V lookup: CDR1 LGHDT, CDR2 YNNKEL (reference sequence). In the original processing: Estimation of nucleated cell counts was performed using reference gene primer amplification. Data came from immunoSEQ multiplex PCR; TCRdb stores just in-frame clones and leaves some out. V and J calls and clone size are those listed in that table; D and trimming were worked out from the DNA. The sample has around 80,000 clones, more than 65% seen once.

Sequenced: peripheral blood. The genes are TRBV3-1 (or the pseudogene TRBV3-2) and TRBJ2-3; D not certain. The source of this sequence is a woman at least 80 years old with active or convalescent COVID-19. The CDR3 sequence is CASSFSGTDTQYF. The CDR3 region has the DNA TGTGCCAGCAGCTTCAGCGGCACAGATACGCAGTATTTT.